A single TCR beta chain is shown here with its context. The antigen is undetermined. Germline lookup yields CDR1 SEHNR and CDR2 FQNEAQ (reference sequence). There are 15 residues in the CDR3. Trimming pared 5 bases from V and 5 bases from J, leaving 19 bases between. Unstimulated regulatory T cells (CD4+CD25+CD127-), CD4+CD25- non-regulatory cells, CD4 and CD8 cells were FACS-sorted from thawed PBMCs. The table came from immunoSEQ multiplex PCR; TCRdb's copy has only in-frame clones and leaves some out. The sample holds about 94,000 clones, 93% seen once. The data derive from a study of Tregs in tolerant kidney transplant recipients. Study-wide findings and caveats: No direct test of biological reproducibility was done here. Some patients' samples used different primers over time, so nucleotide sequences weren't comparable.

This receptor was taken from a human donor who received a combined kidney and bone marrow transplant. This specimen consisted of CD4+ T cells from blood, obtained before the transplant. This chain uses TRBV7-9 with TRBJ2-7, with a weak D call TRBD1 (6 bases). In DNA form, the CDR3 reads TGTGCCAGCAGCCCCAGAACCGGGACATTACACGAGCAGTACTTC. It yields the protein CASSPRTGTLHEQYF.